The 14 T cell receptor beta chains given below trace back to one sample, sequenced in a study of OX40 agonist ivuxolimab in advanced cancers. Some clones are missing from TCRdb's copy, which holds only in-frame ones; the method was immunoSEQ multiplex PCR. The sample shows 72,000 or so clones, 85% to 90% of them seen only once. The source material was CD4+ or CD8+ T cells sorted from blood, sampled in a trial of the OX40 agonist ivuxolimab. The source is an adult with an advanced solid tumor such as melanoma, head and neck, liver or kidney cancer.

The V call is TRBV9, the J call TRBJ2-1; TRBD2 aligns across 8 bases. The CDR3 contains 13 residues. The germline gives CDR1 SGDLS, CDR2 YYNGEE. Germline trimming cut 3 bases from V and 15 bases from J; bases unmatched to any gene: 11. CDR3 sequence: CASSGGSAGEMFF. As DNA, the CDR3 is TGTGCCAGCAGCGGGGGCTCAGCGGGGGAGATGTTCTTC.

The CDR3 region is CASSRDGARTGELFF. The CDR3 region has the DNA TGCGCCAGCAGCCGAGACGGGGCCAGGACCGGGGAGCTGTTTTTT. V gene TRBV4-3 combines with J gene TRBJ2-2; either TRBD1 or TRBD2 may supply D (5 bases each). There are 15 residues in the CDR3. V gave up 4 bases and J gave up 5 bases, with 14 bases separating them. The germline V gene encodes CDR1 LGHNA and CDR2 YSLEER.

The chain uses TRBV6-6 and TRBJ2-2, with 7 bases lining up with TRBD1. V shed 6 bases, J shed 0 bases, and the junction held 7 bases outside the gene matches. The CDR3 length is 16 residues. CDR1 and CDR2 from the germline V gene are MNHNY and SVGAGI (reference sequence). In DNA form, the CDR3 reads TGTGCCAGCAGCTGGGACAGAACCACGAACACCGGGGAGCTGTTTTTT. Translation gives CASSWDRTTNTGELFF.

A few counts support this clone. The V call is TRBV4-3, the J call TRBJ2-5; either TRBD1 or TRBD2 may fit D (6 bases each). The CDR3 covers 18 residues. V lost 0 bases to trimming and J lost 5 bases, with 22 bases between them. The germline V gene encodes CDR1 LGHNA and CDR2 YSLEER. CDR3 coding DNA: TGCGCCAGCAGCCAAGATGGGGGGCTCTCGGCGGAGTTGGAGACCCAGTACTTC. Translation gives CASSQDGGLSAELETQYF.

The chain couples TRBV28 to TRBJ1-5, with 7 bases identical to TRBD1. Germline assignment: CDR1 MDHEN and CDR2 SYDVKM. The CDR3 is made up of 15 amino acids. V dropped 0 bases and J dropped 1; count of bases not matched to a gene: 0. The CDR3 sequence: CASSLWTGSNQPQHF. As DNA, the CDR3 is TGTGCCAGCAGTTTATGGACAGGGAGCAATCAGCCCCAGCATTTT.

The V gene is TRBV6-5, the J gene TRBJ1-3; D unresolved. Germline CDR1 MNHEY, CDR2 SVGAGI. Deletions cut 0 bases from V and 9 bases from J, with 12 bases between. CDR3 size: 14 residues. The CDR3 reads CASSYSHGGGTIYF. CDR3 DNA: TGTGCCAGCAGTTACTCGCATGGTGGAGGCACCATATATTTT.

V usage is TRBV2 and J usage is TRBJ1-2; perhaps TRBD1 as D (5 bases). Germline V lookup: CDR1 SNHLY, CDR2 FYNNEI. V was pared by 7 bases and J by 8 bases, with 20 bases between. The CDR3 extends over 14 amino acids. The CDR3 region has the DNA TGTGCCAGCACATTTCCGGGACTAGGAGAAGGCTACACCTTC. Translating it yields CASTFPGLGEGYTF.

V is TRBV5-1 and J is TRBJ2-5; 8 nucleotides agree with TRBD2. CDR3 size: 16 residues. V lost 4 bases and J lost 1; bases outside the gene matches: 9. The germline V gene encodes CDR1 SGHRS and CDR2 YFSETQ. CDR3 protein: CASSLLPSGGQETQYF. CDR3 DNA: TGCGCCAGCAGCCTACTACCGAGCGGGGGCCAAGAGACCCAGTACTTC.

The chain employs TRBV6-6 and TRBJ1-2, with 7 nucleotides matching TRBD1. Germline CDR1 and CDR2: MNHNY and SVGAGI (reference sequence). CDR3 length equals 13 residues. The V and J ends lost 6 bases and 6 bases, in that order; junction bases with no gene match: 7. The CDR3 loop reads CASRRDSVDGYTF. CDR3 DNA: TGTGCCAGCAGGAGGGACAGCGTGGATGGCTACACCTTC.

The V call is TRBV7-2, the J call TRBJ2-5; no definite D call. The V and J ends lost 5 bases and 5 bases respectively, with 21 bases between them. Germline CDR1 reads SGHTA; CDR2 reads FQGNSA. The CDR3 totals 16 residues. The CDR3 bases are TGTGCCAGCAGCCAAGCTAACATTCTACTTGGGGAGACCCAGTACTTC. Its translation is CASSQANILLGETQYF.

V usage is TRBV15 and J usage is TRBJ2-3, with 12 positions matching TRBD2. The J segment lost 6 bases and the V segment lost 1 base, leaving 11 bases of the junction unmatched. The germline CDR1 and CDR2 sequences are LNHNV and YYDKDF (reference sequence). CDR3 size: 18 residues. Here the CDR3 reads CATSRAKASGGVTDTQYF. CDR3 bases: TGTGCCACCAGCAGAGCCAAGGCTAGCGGGGGGGTTACTGATACGCAGTATTTT. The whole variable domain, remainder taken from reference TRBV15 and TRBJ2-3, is DAMVIQNPRYQVTQFGKPVTLSCSQTLNHNVMYWYQQKSSQAPKLLFHYYDKDFNNEADTPDNFQSRRPNTSFCFLDIRSPGLGDTAMYLCATSRAKASGGVTDTQYFGPGTRLTVL.

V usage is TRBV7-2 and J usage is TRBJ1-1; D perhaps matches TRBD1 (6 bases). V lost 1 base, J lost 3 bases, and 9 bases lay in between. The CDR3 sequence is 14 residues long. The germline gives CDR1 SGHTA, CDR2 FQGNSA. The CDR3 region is CASSLVAGDTEAFF. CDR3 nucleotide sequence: TGTGCCAGCAGCTTAGTTGCAGGGGACACTGAAGCTTTCTTT.

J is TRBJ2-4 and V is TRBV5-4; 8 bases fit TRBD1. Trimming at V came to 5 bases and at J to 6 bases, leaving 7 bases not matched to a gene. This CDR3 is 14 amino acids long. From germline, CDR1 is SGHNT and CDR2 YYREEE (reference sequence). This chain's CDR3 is CASSLHGQGNIQYF. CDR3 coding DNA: TGTGCCAGCAGTCTACACGGACAGGGAAACATTCAGTACTTC.

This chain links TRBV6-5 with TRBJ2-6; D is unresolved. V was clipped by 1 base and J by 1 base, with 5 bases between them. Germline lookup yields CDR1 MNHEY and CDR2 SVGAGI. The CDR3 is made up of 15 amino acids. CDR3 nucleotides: TGTGCCAGCAGTTACTTAAGGTCTGGGGCCAACGTCCTGACTTTC. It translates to CASSYLRSGANVLTF.